The 5 T cell receptor beta chains below were found in one sample sequenced in a study of T cell repertoires in cytomegalovirus infection. Each CDR3 protein is one row after TCRdb ran MiXCR on the reads. The sample holds approximately 320,000 distinct CDR3 sequences, 8% to 9.5% seen once. The sequenced sample consisted of PBMCs. Receptor source: a human donor in good health (CMV status not recorded). Some clones in this sample may be carry-over from other donors' samples.

This clonotype was seen only a few times. This chain uses TRBV7-2 with TRBJ1-5; D not certain. The CDR3 sequence is 12 residues long. Trimming shortened V by 4 bases and J by 8 bases, and 9 bases separated the two germline ends. Germline values: CDR1 SGHTA, CDR2 FQGNSA. The CDR3 protein is CASSSYQEPQHF. CDR3 nucleotides: TGTGCCAGCAGCTCTTACCAAGAGCCCCAGCATTTT.

The rearrangement joins TRBV27 to TRBJ2-1; D perhaps matches TRBD2 (5 bases). Germline values: CDR1 MNHEY, CDR2 SMNVEV (reference sequence). Trimming shortened V by 2 bases and J by 10 bases, and 12 bases separated the two germline ends. This CDR3 comprises 13 residues. CDR3 bases: TGTGCCAGCAGTTTAGTCTCCGGGGAGGAGCAGTTCTTC. Its protein is CASSLVSGEEQFF.

The chain recombines TRBV24-1 with TRBJ2-1; TRBD1 matches 7 bases. Per germline, CDR1 KGHDR and CDR2 SFDVKD. The CDR3 spans 11 residues. The V gene end was trimmed by 4 bases and the J gene end by 13 bases; junction bases not matched to a gene: 3. The CDR3 is CATSEGQRQFF. CDR3 in DNA: TGTGCCACCAGTGAGGGACAGCGCCAGTTCTTC.

This clonotype was detected many times. The junction differs from germline at one of its ends, possibly a read error. This chain joins TRBV12-3 or TRBV12-4 and TRBJ2-6, with D possibly TRBD2 on 5 matching bases. This CDR3 has 17 amino acids. This chain's CDR3 is CASSLAFRGYGANVLTF. DNA for the CDR3: TGTGCCAGCAGCTTAGCCTTCCGAGGGTATGGGGCCAACGTCCTGACTTTC.

This clonotype has just a few counts. The genes are TRBV7-6 and TRBJ1-6, with D perhaps matching TRBD1 (5 bases). Germline V CDR1 and CDR2: SGHVS, FNYEAQ. Trimming stripped 5 bases from V and 10 bases from J, with 15 bases between. CDR3 length: 14 amino acids. The chain's CDR3 is CASSLTDRNSPLHF. The DNA of the CDR3 is TGTGCCAGCAGCCTAACTGACAGAAACTCACCCCTCCACTTT.